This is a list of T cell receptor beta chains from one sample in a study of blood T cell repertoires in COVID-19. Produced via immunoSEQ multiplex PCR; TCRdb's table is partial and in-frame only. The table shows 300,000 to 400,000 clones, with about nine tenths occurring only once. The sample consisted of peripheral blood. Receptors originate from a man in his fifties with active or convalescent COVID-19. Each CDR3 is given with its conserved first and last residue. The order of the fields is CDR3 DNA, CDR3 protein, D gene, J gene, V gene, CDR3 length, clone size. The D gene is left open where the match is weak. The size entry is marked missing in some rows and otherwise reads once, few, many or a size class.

TGTGCCAGCAGCCAAGATGGGACAGGAACTTTCGGCAATTCACCCCTCCACTTT,CASSQDGTGTFGNSPLHF,TRBD1,TRBJ1-6,TRBV4-2,18,NA
TGTGCCAGCAGCTTACCAGGGGGCGGTGGCTACACCTTC,CASSLPGGGGYTF,TRBD1,TRBJ1-2,TRBV28,13,few
TGCGCCAGCAGCCGAGGGAATGGCTACACCTTC,CASSRGNGYTF,NA,TRBJ1-2,TRBV4-1,11,few
TGTGCCAGTAGTACGAGGACAGGGACAGATACGCAGTATTTT,CASSTRTGTDTQYF,TRBD1,TRBJ2-3,TRBV19,14,NA
TGCGCCAGCAGGGACTGGCAGGGGGCCGACGAGCAGTACTTC,CASRDWQGADEQYF,TRBD1,TRBJ2-7,TRBV10-2,14,NA
TGCGCCAGCAGTCCTCTTTGCGCTTTACTAGCCCTAGTGGGGAATGAGCAGTTCTTC,CASSPLCALLALVGNEQFF,NA,TRBJ2-1,TRBV23-1,19,once
TGTGCCAGCAGCTTAGTACAGGGATTCTCCTACGAGCAGTACTTC,CASSLVQGFSYEQYF,NA,TRBJ2-7,TRBV7-8,15,NA
TGTGCCAGCAGCTTAGCGGCTAGCCCGTACAATGAGCAGCTCTTC,CASSLAASPYNEQLF,NA,TRBJ2-1,TRBV7-8,15,NA
TGTGCCAGCAGGGGGGGGAACCAGCGAGAGACCCAGTACTTC,CASRGGNQRETQYF,TRBD2,TRBJ2-5,TRBV6-5,14,once
TGCGCCAGCAGCTCGGGGACAGTCGAAAAACTGTTTTTT,CASSSGTVEKLFF,TRBD1,TRBJ1-4,TRBV4-1,13,NA
TGTGCCAGCAGTTGGGAGGATGACACTGAAGCTTTCTTT,CASSWEDDTEAFF,NA,TRBJ1-1,TRBV6-2/TRBV6-3,13,NA
TGTGCCAGCAGCCCGCTCGGCCTAGCCTCAGATACGCAGTATTTT,CASSPLGLASDTQYF,NA,TRBJ2-3,TRBV7-8,15,NA
TGTGCCAGCAGCTCCTGGACAGCTGGAAACACCATATATTTT,CASSSWTAGNTIYF,NA,TRBJ1-3,TRBV11-2,14,NA
TGTGCCAGCCGGGTTTCAAGTAGCAATCAGCCCCAGCATTTT,CASRVSSSNQPQHF,NA,TRBJ1-5,TRBV2,14,NA
TGTGCCAGCTCACCACCCACAGGGGGCACAGATACGCAGTATTTT,CASSPPTGGTDTQYF,TRBD1,TRBJ2-3,TRBV18,15,once
TGTGCCAGCAGCCAAGAAGGCTACAGGGGGCGGGGAGGCTACACCTTC,CASSQEGYRGRGGYTF,TRBD1,TRBJ1-2,TRBV4-2,16,NA
TGTGCCAGCAGCTACCGGGACAGGGACGGCTACACCTTC,CASSYRDRDGYTF,TRBD1,TRBJ1-2,TRBV27,13,NA
TGTGCCACCAGTGATTTTGGCTTCCAGCAGTACTTC,CATSDFGFQQYF,NA,TRBJ2-7,TRBV24-1,12,NA
TGTGCCAGCAGTGTGGGGCCCTTAATGGAGTATTTT,CASSVGPLMEYF,NA,TRBJ2-3,TRBV2,12,NA
TGTGCCAGCAGTTACATCGGCAATGAGCAGTTCTTC,CASSYIGNEQFF,NA,TRBJ2-1,TRBV6-6,12,NA
TGTGCCAGCAGCATTTTCTTAAATTGGGACAGGGACCAGCCCCAGCATTTT,CASSIFLNWDRDQPQHF,TRBD1,TRBJ1-5,TRBV5-6,17,NA
TGTGCCAGCAGCTTCAGGGGGCCCAGCAATCAGCCCCAGCATTTT,CASSFRGPSNQPQHF,TRBD1,TRBJ1-5,TRBV6-2/TRBV6-3,15,NA
TGTGCCAGTAGTATAGTAGGGCGGGAAAATCAGCCCCAGCATTTT,CASSIVGRENQPQHF,NA,TRBJ1-5,TRBV19,15,NA
TGTGCCAGCAGCCTCAACAGGGAGGGGAACACTGAAGCTTTCTTT,CASSLNREGNTEAFF,NA,TRBJ1-1,TRBV2,15,NA
TGTGCCAGCAGCTTGGATGGGGGGGGAGGTGAAAAACTGTTTTTT,CASSLDGGGGEKLFF,NA,TRBJ1-4,TRBV5-4,15,NA
TGTGCCACCAGTGATAGGGGCAGACTAGCGGGCTCCTACAATGAGCAGTTCTTC,CATSDRGRLAGSYNEQFF,TRBD2,TRBJ2-1,TRBV24-1,18,NA
TGTGCCAGCAGTTTGGCTGAGGCCTCGAACACTGAAGCTTTCTTT,CASSLAEASNTEAFF,NA,TRBJ1-1,TRBV28,15,NA
TGTGCCTCCAGGAGGGAACTTAATTATGGCTACACCTTC,CASRRELNYGYTF,NA,TRBJ1-2,TRBV2,13,NA
TGTGCCAGCAGCACTAGCGGGAACACCGGGGAGCTGTTTTTT,CASSTSGNTGELFF,TRBD2,TRBJ2-2,TRBV7-3,14,NA